The clone carrying this T cell receptor (beta chain) was seen repeatedly, ten times or more. Its antigen is undetermined. TCRdb independently ran MiXCR on the 5' RACE reads; one entry per CDR3 protein. The sample includes some 66,000 distinct CDR3 sequences, 4.1% seen only once; the top ten take 2.5% to 3%. CDR1 is LGHNA, CDR2 YNFKEQ, per germline. V was pared by 1 base and J by 2 bases, with 7 bases of the junction left unmatched. This CDR3 is built from 17 residues. The sample originates from a study of neurological immune-mediated disorders. Study-level results: HTLV-1-associated myelopathy had the most TCR clonal expansion, while multiple sclerosis had the least, a level that fell below healthy controls.

The chain recombines TRBV4-2 with TRBJ2-3, with 9 positions matching TRBD2. Input material: PBMCs. The sequence came from a man between 45 and 60 years old with multiple sclerosis. CDR3 coding DNA: TGTGCCAGCAGCCAAGTATTGCGGGGGGGCACCACAGATACGCAGTATTTT. Protein: CASSQVLRGGTTDTQYF.